The subject of this entry is one TCR beta chain. This sample is drawn from a study of shared clonotypes between healthy human individuals. Whole-study context: Contributing individuals were two females and a few males aged 18 to 49.

A CD45RA-negative memory subset and a CD45RA+ naive subset were separated from the CD4+ cells. Germline CDR1 MGHDK, CDR2 SYGVNS. The CDR3 is 13 amino acids. Trimming took off 4 bases at V and 0 bases at J, with 4 bases between the two ends. Deep was the level at which the assay was run. The data were produced by immunoSEQ multiplex PCR, yet TCRdb's version contains in-frame clones alone and is incomplete. The sample comprises more than 550,000 clones, 72% of which are singletons, and over 1.5% rests with the top ten. The clonotype comes from a woman aged 25-40 years in good health. Input material: memory CD4+ T cells sorted from blood. Subset: CD45RA-negative fraction. This sequence joins TRBV25-1 and TRBJ2-1; D gene ambiguous. The CDR3 DNA reads as TGTGCCAGCAGTGGTAGCTCCTACAATGAGCAGTTCTTC. Translating gives CASSGSSYNEQFF.